This is a list of T cell receptor beta chains from one sample in a study of cytomegalovirus exposure and HLA in healthy donors. Produced via immunoSEQ multiplex PCR; TCRdb's table is partial and in-frame only. Among around 110,000 clones, approximately 65% were seen once, and the ten largest hold 1.5%. The sample was PBMCs. These receptors all stem from a man aged 18 to 29 in good health and CMV-seronegative. Each CDR3 is given with its conserved first and last residue. The order of the fields is clone size, V gene, D gene, J gene, CDR3 protein, CDR3 DNA. A D gene is named only where the DNA matches it firmly. A clone size is listed for some rows: how often the clone was seen (once, few, many), or a class if it is expanded.

-	TRBV30	-	TRBJ2-7	CACIQGYEQYF	TGTGCCTGTATACAGGGCTACGAGCAGTACTTC
few	TRBV7-8	TRBD1	TRBJ1-1	CASSKTTGAGMNTEAFF	TGTGCCAGCAGCAAAACGACAGGGGCGGGAATGAACACTGAAGCTTTCTTT
-	TRBV27	-	TRBJ2-1	CASSFPGNEQFF	TGTGCCAGCAGTTTTCCGGGGAATGAGCAGTTCTTC
-	TRBV27	TRBD2	TRBJ2-3	CASSDASGHSDTQYF	TGTGCCAGCAGTGACGCTAGCGGCCATTCGGATACGCAGTATTTT
-	TRBV5-1	-	TRBJ2-2	CASSFRDFYNTGELFF	TGCGCCAGCAGCTTCCGGGACTTCTACAACACCGGGGAGCTGTTTTTT
few	TRBV18	-	TRBJ2-7	CASSYQPGLYEQYF	TGTGCCAGCTCATACCAACCGGGACTCTACGAGCAGTACTTC
-	TRBV15	TRBD1	TRBJ1-1	CATSMDRGGTEAFF	TGTGCCACCAGCATGGACAGGGGGGGGACTGAAGCTTTCTTT
few	TRBV13	-	TRBJ2-1	CASSSYDEQFF	TGTGCCAGCAGCTCTTATGATGAGCAGTTCTTC
-	TRBV5-1	-	TRBJ2-1	CASSYFTVTSLFLPYNEQFF	TGCGCCAGCAGTTACTTCACAGTCACCAGCCTCTTTCTACCGTACAATGAGCAGTTCTTC
-	TRBV5-4	-	TRBJ2-1	CASSFGADYNEQFF	TGTGCCAGCAGCTTTGGTGCGGACTACAATGAGCAGTTCTTC
few	TRBV4-3	-	TRBJ2-7	CASSQDVPSSYEQYF	TGCGCCAGCAGCCAAGATGTCCCATCTTCGTACGAGCAGTACTTC
-	TRBV6-6	TRBD1	TRBJ1-1	CASSHPQGGTEAFF	TGTGCCAGCAGTCACCCGCAGGGGGGCACTGAAGCTTTCTTT
few	TRBV4-3	-	TRBJ2-7	CASSQGPSQLAYEQYF	TGCGCCAGCAGCCAAGGACCTTCACAGCTCGCCTACGAGCAGTACTTC
-	TRBV18	-	TRBJ2-2	CASSPPGNTGELFF	TGTGCCAGCTCACCTCCAGGCAACACCGGGGAGCTGTTTTTT
-	TRBV28	TRBD1	TRBJ1-1	CASSVGGKTEAFF	TGTGCCAGCAGCGTAGGGGGCAAAACTGAAGCTTTCTTT
-	TRBV15	-	TRBJ1-4	CATRPTTGYGEKLFF	TGTGCCACCAGACCTACGACAGGATACGGGGAAAAACTGTTTTTT
-	TRBV9	-	TRBJ2-7	CASSVDRGEAYEQYF	TGTGCCAGCAGCGTAGATCGTGGGGAGGCCTACGAGCAGTACTTC
-	TRBV2	-	TRBJ2-7	CATRAGSYEQYF	TGTGCCACCCGAGCTGGCTCCTACGAGCAGTACTTC
few	TRBV30	TRBD2	TRBJ2-1	CAWSGVAGGIYNEQFF	TGTGCCTGGAGTGGGGTAGCGGGGGGGATTTACAATGAGCAGTTCTTC
-	TRBV6-1	-	TRBJ1-5	CATLQRTLGQPQHF	TGTGCCACCTTGCAGAGAACCCTAGGTCAGCCCCAGCATTTT
-	TRBV4-3	-	TRBJ2-1	CASSQERVLSYNEQFF	TGCGCCAGCAGCCAAGAGAGAGTGCTTTCCTACAATGAGCAGTTCTTC
-	TRBV6-5	-	TRBJ2-5	CASSSAGVQYF	TGTGCCAGCAGTTCTGCAGGGGTGCAGTACTTC
-	TRBV6-1	-	TRBJ1-1	CASSEGRNTEAFF	TGTGCCAGCAGTGAAGGGAGGAACACTGAAGCTTTCTTT
few	TRBV30	-	TRBJ2-7	CAWRRPAVHEQYF	TGTGCCTGGAGAAGACCAGCGGTCCACGAGCAGTACTTC
-	TRBV19	TRBD1	TRBJ2-2	CASSKDRAAGELFF	TGTGCCAGTAGTAAGGACAGGGCGGCCGGGGAGCTGTTTTTT
few	TRBV20-1	-	TRBJ1-1	CSADMNTEAFF	TGCAGTGCGGACATGAACACTGAAGCTTTCTTT
-	TRBV7-9	TRBD1	TRBJ2-7	CASSGGTGPREQYF	TGTGCCAGCAGCGGGGGGACAGGGCCTAGGGAGCAGTACTTC
-	TRBV5-1	-	TRBJ2-2	CASSLLAANTGELFF	TGCGCCAGCAGCTTGTTAGCGGCGAACACCGGGGAGCTGTTTTTT
-	TRBV19	TRBD1	TRBJ1-1	CASNHRGMNTEAFF	TGTGCCAGTAATCACAGGGGGATGAACACTGAAGCTTTCTTT
-	TRBV5-8	TRBD2	TRBJ2-3	CASSSGLAGVSDTQYF	TGTGCCAGCAGCTCCGGACTAGCGGGGGTGTCAGATACGCAGTATTTT
-	TRBV5-6	-	TRBJ1-5	CASSFFGGYQPQHF	TGTGCCAGCAGCTTTTTCGGGGGATATCAGCCCCAGCATTTT
-	TRBV30	-	TRBJ1-6	CAWSARQNYNSPLHF	TGTGCCTGGAGTGCCCGACAGAATTATAATTCACCCCTCCACTTT
-	TRBV11-2	-	TRBJ2-7	CASTNTGTRYEQYF	TGTGCCAGCACGAATACCGGGACACGTTACGAGCAGTACTTC
few	TRBV25-1	-	TRBJ2-2	CASTRGLGELFF	TGTGCCAGCACTAGGGGCCTGGGGGAGCTGTTTTTT
-	TRBV19	-	TRBJ1-5	CASSIKDSYQPQHF	TGTGCCAGTAGTATCAAGGACAGTTATCAGCCCCAGCATTTT
-	TRBV7-2	TRBD1	TRBJ2-3	CASSSYRDRGSDTQYF	TGTGCCAGCAGCTCTTACCGGGACAGGGGTTCGGATACGCAGTATTTT
-	TRBV30	TRBD1	TRBJ2-1	CAWSAGQGAHNEQFF	TGTGCCTGGTCCGCCGGACAGGGTGCCCACAATGAGCAGTTCTTC
-	TRBV5-6	TRBD1	TRBJ2-3	CASSSGTGADTQYF	TGTGCCAGCAGCTCAGGGACAGGGGCAGATACGCAGTATTTT
-	TRBV6-5	TRBD1	TRBJ2-7	CASSYGTVYEQYF	TGTGCCAGCAGTTACGGGACAGTCTACGAGCAGTACTTC
-	TRBV5-4	TRBD2	TRBJ2-3	CASSPRRAGVGTDTQYF	TGTGCCAGCAGCCCCCGGAGGGCGGGAGTAGGCACAGATACGCAGTATTTT
-	TRBV13	-	TRBJ1-1	CASSLPFQTGTEAFF	TGTGCCAGCAGCCTACCGTTCCAAACCGGCACTGAAGCTTTCTTT
-	TRBV10-3	-	TRBJ2-2	CAISVGTGVYGELFF	TGTGCCATCAGTGTTGGGACGGGGGTATACGGGGAGCTGTTTTTT
few	TRBV7-9	-	TRBJ2-7	CASSLDIGSGEQYF	TGTGCCAGCAGCTTAGATATCGGGTCGGGCGAGCAGTACTTC
-	TRBV9	TRBD1	TRBJ2-7	CASSVGGTGGMLGGQYF	TGTGCCAGCAGCGTAGGTGGGACAGGGGGTATGCTTGGTGGGCAGTACTTC
few	TRBV7-9	TRBD1	TRBJ1-1	CASSLGQGGLSAAFF	TGTGCCAGCAGCTTAGGACAGGGGGGCTTGTCGGCGGCTTTCTTT
few	TRBV30	-	TRBJ2-5	CAWSVLGLGETQYF	TGTGCCTGGAGTGTACTGGGGCTGGGAGAGACCCAGTACTTC
-	TRBV28	-	TRBJ1-6	CASTLDRLGASPLHF	TGTGCCAGCACCCTGGACAGACTTGGGGCCTCACCCCTCCACTTT
-	TRBV4-3	TRBD1	TRBJ2-3	CASSQGGGQGVDTQYF	TGCGCCAGCAGCCAAGGAGGCGGACAGGGCGTGGATACGCAGTATTTT
few	TRBV10-2	TRBD1	TRBJ2-1	CASNQQGSNEQFF	TGCGCCAGCAATCAACAGGGGTCTAATGAGCAGTTCTTC
-	TRBV27	TRBD1	TRBJ2-3	CASSLNRGDSDTQYF	TGTGCCAGCAGTTTGAACAGGGGTGATTCGGATACGCAGTATTTT
-	TRBV27	-	TRBJ2-2	CASSIRYAGELFF	TGTGCCAGTTCCATACGTTATGCGGGGGAGCTGTTTTTT
-	TRBV27	-	TRBJ2-7	CASSDRLGAFYEQYF	TGTGCCAGCAGTGACAGGTTAGGGGCGTTCTACGAGCAGTACTTC
-	TRBV14	-	TRBJ2-7	CASSTTYEQYF	TGTGCCAGCAGCACTACCTACGAGCAGTACTTC
-	TRBV15	TRBD1	TRBJ2-5	CATSRGWGQGETQYF	TGTGCCACCAGCAGGGGTTGGGGACAGGGGGAGACCCAGTACTTC